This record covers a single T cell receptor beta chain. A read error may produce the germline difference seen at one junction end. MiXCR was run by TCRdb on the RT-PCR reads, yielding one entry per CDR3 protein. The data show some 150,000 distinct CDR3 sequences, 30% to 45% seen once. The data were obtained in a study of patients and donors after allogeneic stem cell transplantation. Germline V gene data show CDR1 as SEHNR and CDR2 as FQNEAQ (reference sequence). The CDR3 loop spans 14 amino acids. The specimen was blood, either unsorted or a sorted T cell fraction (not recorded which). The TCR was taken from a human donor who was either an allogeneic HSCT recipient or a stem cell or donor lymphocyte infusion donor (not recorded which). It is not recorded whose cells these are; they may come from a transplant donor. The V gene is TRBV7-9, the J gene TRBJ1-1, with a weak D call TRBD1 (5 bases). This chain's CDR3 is CASTLRGGNTEAFF. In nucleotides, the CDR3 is TGTGCCAGCACCTTACGGGGCGGGAACACTGAAGCTTTCTTT.